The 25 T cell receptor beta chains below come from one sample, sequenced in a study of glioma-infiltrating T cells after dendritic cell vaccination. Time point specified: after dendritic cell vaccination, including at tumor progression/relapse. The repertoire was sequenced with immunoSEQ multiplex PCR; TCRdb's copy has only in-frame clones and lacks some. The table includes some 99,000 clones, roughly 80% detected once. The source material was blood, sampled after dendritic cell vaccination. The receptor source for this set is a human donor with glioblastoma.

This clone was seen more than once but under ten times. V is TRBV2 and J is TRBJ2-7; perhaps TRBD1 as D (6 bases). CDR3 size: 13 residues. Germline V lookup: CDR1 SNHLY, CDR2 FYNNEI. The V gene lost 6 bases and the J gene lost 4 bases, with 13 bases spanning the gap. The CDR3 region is CASRRDILYEQYF. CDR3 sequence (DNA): TGTGCCAGCAGGAGGGACATTTTGTACGAGCAGTACTTC.

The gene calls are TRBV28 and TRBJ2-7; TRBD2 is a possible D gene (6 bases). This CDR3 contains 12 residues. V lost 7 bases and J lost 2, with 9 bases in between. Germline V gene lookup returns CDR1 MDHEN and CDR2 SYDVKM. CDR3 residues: CASNGRTYEQYF. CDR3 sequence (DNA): TGTGCCAGCAATGGGAGGACCTACGAGCAGTACTTC.

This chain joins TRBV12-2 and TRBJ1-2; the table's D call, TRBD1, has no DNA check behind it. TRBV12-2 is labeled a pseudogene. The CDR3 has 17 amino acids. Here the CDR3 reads CASRLAQQGEVMYGYTF. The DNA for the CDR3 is TGTGCAAGTCGCTTAGCGCAACAGGGGGAGGTGATGTATGGCTACACCTTC.

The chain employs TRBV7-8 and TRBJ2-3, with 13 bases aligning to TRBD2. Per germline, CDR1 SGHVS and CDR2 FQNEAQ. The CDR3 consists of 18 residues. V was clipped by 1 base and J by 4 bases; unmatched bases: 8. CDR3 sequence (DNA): TGTGCCAGCAGCTTAGAGAGGACTAGCGGGAGTATAGCAGATACGCAGTATTTT. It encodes CASSLERTSGSIADTQYF.

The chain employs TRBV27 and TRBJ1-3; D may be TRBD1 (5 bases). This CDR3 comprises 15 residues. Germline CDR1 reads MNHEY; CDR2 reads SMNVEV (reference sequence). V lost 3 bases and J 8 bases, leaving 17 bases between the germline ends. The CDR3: CASSFTGSSGDTIYF. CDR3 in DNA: TGTGCCAGCAGTTTCACGGGGTCGTCGGGGGACACCATATATTTT.

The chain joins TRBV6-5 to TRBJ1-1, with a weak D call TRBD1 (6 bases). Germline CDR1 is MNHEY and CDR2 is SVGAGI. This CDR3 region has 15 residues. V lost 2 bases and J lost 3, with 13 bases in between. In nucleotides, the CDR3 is TGTGCCAGCAGTTACGGGGGGGCGGGGGACACTGAAGCTTTCTTT. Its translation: CASSYGGAGDTEAFF.

Written as DNA, the CDR3 is TGCGCCAGCAGGTGGTGGCTGGGGGCAACCGGGGAGCTGTTTTTT. It codes for CASRWWLGATGELFF. V and J are TRBV5-1 and TRBJ2-2; maybe TRBD1 (6 bases). Germline V CDR1 and CDR2: SGHRS, YFSETQ. The length of the CDR3 is 15 residues. V lost 5 bases, J lost 5 bases, and 16 bases lay in between.

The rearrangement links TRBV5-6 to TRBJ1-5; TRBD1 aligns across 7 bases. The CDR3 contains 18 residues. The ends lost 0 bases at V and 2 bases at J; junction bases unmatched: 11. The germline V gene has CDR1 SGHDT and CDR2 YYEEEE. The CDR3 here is CASSLASGQLYGNQPQHF. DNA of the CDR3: TGTGCCAGCAGCTTGGCCTCGGGACAGTTATACGGCAATCAGCCCCAGCATTTT.

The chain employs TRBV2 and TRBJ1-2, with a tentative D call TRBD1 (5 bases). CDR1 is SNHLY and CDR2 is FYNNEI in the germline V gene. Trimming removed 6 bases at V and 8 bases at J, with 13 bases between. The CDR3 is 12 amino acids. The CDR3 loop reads CASRPGVYGYTF. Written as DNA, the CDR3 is TGTGCCAGCAGGCCGGGGGTCTACGGCTACACCTTC.

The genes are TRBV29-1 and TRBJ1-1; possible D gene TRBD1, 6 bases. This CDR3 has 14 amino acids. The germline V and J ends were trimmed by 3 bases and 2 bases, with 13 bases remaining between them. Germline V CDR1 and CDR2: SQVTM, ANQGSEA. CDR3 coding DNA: TGCAGCGTTGAGCAGGGGTCTTACAACACTGAAGCTTTCTTT. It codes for CSVEQGSYNTEAFF.

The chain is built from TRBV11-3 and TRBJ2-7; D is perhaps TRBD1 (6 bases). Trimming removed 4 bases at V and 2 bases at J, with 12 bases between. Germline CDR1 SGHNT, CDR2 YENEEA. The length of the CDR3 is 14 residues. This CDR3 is CASSSGQPPYEQYF. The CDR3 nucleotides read TGTGCCAGCAGCTCCGGACAGCCTCCCTACGAGCAGTACTTC.

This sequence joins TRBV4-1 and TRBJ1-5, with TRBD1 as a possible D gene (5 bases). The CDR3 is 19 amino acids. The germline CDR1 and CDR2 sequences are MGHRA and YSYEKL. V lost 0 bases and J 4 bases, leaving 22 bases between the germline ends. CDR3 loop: CASSQEPLPREGRNQPQHF. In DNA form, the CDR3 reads TGCGCCAGCAGCCAAGAGCCCCTGCCCAGGGAGGGCAGGAATCAGCCCCAGCATTTT.

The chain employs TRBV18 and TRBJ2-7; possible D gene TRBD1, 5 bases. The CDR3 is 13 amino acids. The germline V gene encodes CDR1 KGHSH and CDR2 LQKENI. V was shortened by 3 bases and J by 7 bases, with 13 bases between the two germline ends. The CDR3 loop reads CASSPDSQREQYF. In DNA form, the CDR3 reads TGTGCCAGCTCACCTGACAGCCAACGAGAGCAGTACTTC. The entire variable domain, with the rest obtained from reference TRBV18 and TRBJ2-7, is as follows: NAGVMQNPRHLVRRRGQEARLRCSPMKGHSHVYWYRQLPEEGLKFMVYLQKENIIDESGMPKERFSAEFPKEGPSILRIQQVVRGDSAAYFCASSPDSQREQYFGPGTRLTVT.

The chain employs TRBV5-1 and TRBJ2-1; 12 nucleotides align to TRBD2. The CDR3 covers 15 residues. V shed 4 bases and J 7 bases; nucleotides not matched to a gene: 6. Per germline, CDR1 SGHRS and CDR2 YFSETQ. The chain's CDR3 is CASSPRTSGENEQFF. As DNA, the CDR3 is TGCGCCAGCAGCCCCCGGACTAGCGGGGAAAATGAGCAGTTCTTC.

CDR3 in DNA: TGTGCCAGCTCACCACCGGGATGGAGGCGCGACACCGGGGAGCTGTTTTTT. Amino acids: CASSPPGWRRDTGELFF. The chain recombines TRBV18 with TRBJ2-2; possibly TRBD2 for D (5 bases). CDR1 KGHSH and CDR2 LQKENI come from the germline V gene. The CDR3 is 17 residues long. The V end lost 0 bases, the J end lost 3 bases, and 14 bases lay between the germline ends. Full variable domain (rest looked up from reference TRBV18 and TRBJ2-2): NAGVMQNPRHLVRRRGQEARLRCSPMKGHSHVYWYRQLPEEGLKFMVYLQKENIIDESGMPKERFSAEFPKEGPSILRIQQVVRGDSAAYFCASSPPGWRRDTGELFFGEGSRLTVL.

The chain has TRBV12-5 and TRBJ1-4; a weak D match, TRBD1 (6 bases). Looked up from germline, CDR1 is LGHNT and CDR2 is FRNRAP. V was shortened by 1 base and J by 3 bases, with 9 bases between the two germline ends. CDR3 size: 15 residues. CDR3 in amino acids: CASGLAQGANEKLFF. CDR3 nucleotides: TGTGCTAGTGGTTTGGCACAGGGAGCTAATGAAAAACTGTTTTTT. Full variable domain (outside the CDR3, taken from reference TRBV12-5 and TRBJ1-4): DARVTQTPRHKVTEMGQEVTMRCQPILGHNTVFWYRQTMMQGLELLAYFRNRAPLDDSGMPKDRFSAEMPDATLATLKIQPSEPRDSAVYFCASGLAQGANEKLFFGSGTQLSVL.

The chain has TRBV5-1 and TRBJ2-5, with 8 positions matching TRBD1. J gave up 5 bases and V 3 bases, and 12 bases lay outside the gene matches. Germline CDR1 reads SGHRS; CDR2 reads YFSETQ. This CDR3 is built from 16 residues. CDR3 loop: CASSSWGHTGGETQYF. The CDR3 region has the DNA TGCGCCAGCAGCTCTTGGGGCCACACAGGGGGGGAGACCCAGTACTTC.

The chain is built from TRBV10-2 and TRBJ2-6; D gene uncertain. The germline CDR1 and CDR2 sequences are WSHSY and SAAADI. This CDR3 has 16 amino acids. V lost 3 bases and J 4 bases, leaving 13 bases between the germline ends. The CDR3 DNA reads TGCGCCAGCAGTGACTGGTCAGGTCCGGGGGCCAACGTCCTGACTTTC. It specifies CASSDWSGPGANVLTF.

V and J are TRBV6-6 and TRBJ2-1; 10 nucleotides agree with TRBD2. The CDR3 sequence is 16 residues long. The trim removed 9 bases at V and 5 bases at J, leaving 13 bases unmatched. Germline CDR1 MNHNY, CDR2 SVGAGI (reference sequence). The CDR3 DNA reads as TGTGCCAGTCGGCCTAGCGGGGGACTCCAAGACAATGAGCAGTTCTTC. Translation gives CASRPSGGLQDNEQFF.

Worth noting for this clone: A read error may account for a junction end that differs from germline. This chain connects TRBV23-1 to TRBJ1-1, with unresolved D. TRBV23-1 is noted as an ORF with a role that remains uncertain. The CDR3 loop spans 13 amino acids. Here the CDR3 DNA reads TGCGCCAGCAGCCAATCGTTGGCGGCTGAAGCTTTCTTT. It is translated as CASSQSLAAEAFF.

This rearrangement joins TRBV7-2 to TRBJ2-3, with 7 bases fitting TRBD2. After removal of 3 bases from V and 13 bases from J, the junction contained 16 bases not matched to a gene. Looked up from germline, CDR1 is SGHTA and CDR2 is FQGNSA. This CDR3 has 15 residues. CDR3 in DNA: TGTGCCAGCAGCTTCGCGGCTAGCGGAAATCGGGAAAAGTATTTT. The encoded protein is CASSFAASGNREKYF.

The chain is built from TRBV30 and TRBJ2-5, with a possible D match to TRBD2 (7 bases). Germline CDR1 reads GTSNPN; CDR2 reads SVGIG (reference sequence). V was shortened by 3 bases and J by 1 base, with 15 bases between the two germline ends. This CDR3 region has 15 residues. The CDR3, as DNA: TGTGCCTGGAGCACGGGGGGCGGACCCCAAGAGACCCAGTACTTC. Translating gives CAWSTGGGPQETQYF.

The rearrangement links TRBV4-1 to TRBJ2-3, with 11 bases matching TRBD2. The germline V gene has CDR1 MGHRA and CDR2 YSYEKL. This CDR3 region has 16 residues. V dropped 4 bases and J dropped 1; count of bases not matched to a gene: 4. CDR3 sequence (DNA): TGCGCCAGCAGCCGCCCGGGACTAGCGGGCACAGATACGCAGTATTTT. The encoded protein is CASSRPGLAGTDTQYF.

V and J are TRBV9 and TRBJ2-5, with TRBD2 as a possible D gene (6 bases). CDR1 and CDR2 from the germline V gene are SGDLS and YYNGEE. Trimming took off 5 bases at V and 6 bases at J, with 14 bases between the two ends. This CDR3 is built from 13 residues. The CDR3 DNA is TGTGCCAGCAGTCCCGGCCGGGGGAAGACCCAGTACTTC. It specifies CASSPGRGKTQYF.

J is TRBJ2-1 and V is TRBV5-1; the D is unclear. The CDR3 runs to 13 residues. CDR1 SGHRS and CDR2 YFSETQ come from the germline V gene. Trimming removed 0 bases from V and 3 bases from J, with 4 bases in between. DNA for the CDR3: TGCGCCAGCAGCTTGGGTAGCTACAATGAGCAGTTCTTC. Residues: CASSLGSYNEQFF.